This entry concerns a single T cell receptor beta chain. The data stem from a study of T cell changes during pregnancy in multiple sclerosis. V lost 4 bases, J lost 1 base, and 5 bases stayed unmatched. Germline V gives CDR1 SGHRS, CDR2 YFSETQ. This CDR3 region has 15 residues. Using immunoSEQ multiplex PCR, the repertoire was profiled, and TCRdb retains in-frame clones only, with some absent. The sample includes some 64,000 clones, 92% seen only once; the top ten take about 1.5%. This chain connects TRBV5-1 to TRBJ2-3, with 8 bases matching TRBD2. The source of this sequence is a female donor with multiple sclerosis, enrolled in a pregnancy study. Material: peripheral blood, obtained after pregnancy. The CDR3 is CASSVQTSGTDTQYF. The CDR3 DNA follows: TGCGCCAGCAGCGTTCAGACTAGCGGCACAGATACGCAGTATTTT.